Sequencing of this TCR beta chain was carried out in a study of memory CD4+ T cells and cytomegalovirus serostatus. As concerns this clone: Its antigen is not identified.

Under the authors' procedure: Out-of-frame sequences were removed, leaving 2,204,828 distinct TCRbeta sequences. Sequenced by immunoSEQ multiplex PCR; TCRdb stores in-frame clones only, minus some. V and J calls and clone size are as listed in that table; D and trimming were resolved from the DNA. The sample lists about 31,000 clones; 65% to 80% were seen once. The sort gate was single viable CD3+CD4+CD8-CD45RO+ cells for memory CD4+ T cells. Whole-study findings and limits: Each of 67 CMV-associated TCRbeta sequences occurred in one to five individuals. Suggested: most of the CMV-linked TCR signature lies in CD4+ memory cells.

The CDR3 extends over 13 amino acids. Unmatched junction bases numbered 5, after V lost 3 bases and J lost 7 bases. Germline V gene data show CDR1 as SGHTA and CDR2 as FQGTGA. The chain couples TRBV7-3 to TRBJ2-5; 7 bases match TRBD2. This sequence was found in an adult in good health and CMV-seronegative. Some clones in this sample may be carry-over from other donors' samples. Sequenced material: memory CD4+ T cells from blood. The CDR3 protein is CASSFSGRGTQYF. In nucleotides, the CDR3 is TGTGCCAGCAGCTTTAGCGGGCGAGGGACCCAGTACTTC.